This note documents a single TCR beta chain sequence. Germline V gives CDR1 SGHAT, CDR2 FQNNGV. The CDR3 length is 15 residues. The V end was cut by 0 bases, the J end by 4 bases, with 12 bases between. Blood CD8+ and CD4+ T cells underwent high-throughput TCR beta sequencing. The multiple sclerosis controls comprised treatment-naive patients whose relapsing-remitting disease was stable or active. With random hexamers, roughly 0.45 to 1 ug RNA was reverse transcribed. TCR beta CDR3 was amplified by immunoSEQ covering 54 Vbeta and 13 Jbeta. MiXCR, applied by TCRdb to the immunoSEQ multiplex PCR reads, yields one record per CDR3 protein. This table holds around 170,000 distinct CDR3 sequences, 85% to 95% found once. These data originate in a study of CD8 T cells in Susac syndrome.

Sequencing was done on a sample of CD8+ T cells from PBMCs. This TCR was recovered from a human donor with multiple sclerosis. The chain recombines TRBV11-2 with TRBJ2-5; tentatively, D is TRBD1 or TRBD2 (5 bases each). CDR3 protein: CASSLEAGTAETQYF. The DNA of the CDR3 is TGTGCCAGCAGCTTAGAGGCCGGGACGGCAGAGACCCAGTACTTC.